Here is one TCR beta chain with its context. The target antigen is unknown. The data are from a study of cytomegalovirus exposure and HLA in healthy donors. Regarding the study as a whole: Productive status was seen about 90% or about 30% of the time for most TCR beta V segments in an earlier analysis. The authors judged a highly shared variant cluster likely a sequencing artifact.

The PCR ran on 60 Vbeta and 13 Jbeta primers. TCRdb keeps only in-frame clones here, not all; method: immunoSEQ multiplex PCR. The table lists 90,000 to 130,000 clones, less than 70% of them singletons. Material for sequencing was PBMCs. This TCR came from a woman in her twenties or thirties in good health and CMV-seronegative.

DNA for the CDR3: TGTGCCAGCTCCAGGTATCGTGAGACCCAGTACTTC. This translates into CASSRYRETQYF. The chain couples TRBV25-1 to TRBJ2-5; D is unclear. Deletions cut 8 bases from V and 5 bases from J, with 12 bases between. Germline V gene lookup returns CDR1 MGHDK and CDR2 SYGVNS. The CDR3 length is 12 residues.